One TCR beta chain is described in this entry. The target antigen is unknown. The record originates from a study of beta chain features in type 1 diabetes. The isolated RNA, all of it, was reverse transcribed, so expressed TCRB transcripts were what got sequenced. Sequenced by immunoSEQ multiplex PCR; TCRdb stores in-frame clones only, minus some. The repertoire consists of under 350,000 clones, with 7.5% to 9.5% occurring once and the leading ten covering roughly 1%. Per the germline V gene, CDR1 is SQVTM and CDR2 is ANQGSEA. This CDR3 comprises 11 residues. Deletions cut 2 bases from V and 5 bases from J, with 6 bases between. Study-wide points: Comparison showed that naive, central memory and Treg TCRB repertoires appeared more similar among patients than among healthy donors.

This receptor was obtained from a woman aged 18-30 years in good health. Sequencing was done on a sample of central memory CD4+ T cells from blood. V gene TRBV29-1 combines with J gene TRBJ1-2; D is unclear. The CDR3 sequence: CSVELGYGYTF. CDR3 DNA sequence: TGCAGCGTTGAATTGGGGTATGGCTACACCTTC.